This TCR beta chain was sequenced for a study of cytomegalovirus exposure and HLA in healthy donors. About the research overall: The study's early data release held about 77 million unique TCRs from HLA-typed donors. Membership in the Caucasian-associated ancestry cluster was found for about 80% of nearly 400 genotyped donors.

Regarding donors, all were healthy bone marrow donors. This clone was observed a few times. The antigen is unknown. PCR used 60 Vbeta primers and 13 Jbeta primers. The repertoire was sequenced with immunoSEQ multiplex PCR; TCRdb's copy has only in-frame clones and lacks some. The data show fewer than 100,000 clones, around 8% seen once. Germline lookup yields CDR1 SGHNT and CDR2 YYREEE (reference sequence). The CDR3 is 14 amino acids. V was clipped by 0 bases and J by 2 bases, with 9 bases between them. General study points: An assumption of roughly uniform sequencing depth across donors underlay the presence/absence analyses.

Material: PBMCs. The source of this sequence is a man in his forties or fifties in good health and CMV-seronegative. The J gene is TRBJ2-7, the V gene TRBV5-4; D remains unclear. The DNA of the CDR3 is TGTGCCAGCAGCTTGGGCAGGATTGCCTACGAGCAGTACTTC. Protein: CASSLGRIAYEQYF.